These T cell receptor beta chains were read from a single sample in a study of PD-1 blockade in classical Hodgkin lymphoma. Sequenced by immunoSEQ multiplex PCR; TCRdb stores in-frame clones only, minus some. Among more than 75,000 clones listed, under 95% were seen once. The sequenced sample was peripheral blood mononuclear cells (PBMCs), obtained before the fourth cycle of nivolumab. The receptors shown here come from a human donor with classical Hodgkin lymphoma. Both conserved end residues are part of each CDR3.

CDR3	J	V
CASSLQENTEAFF	TRBJ1-1	TRBV18
CSVDATGTGNTGELFF	TRBJ2-2	TRBV29-1
CASSPVPGPAKNIQYF	TRBJ2-4	TRBV28
CASSPGTGMYEQYF	TRBJ2-7	TRBV7-6
CASSLPPGGYGYTF	TRBJ1-2	TRBV28
CATRGSYNSPLHF	TRBJ1-6	TRBV15
CASSLAGLPSGANVLTF	TRBJ2-6	TRBV5-1
CASSSGQTTDTQYF	TRBJ2-3	TRBV7-9
CSVGRNTEAFF	TRBJ1-1	TRBV29-1
CASSRPDSTNTGELFF	TRBJ2-2	TRBV13
CASSEASTGELFF	TRBJ2-2	TRBV6-1
CSWGDRENTEAFF	TRBJ1-1	TRBV29-1
CASSASGTGTNYGYTF	TRBJ1-2	TRBV9
CASSRQETQYF	TRBJ2-5	TRBV7-9
CASSIAQGRSYEQYF	TRBJ2-7	TRBV19
CASSTRNSYNEQFF	TRBJ2-1	TRBV5-4
CASSLATSGSADTQYF	TRBJ2-3	TRBV7-9
CAISVVDRGGTEAFF	TRBJ1-1	TRBV10-3
CASSYLAEQYNEQFF	TRBJ2-1	TRBV7-3
CASSSLAGGRINTGELFF	TRBJ2-2	TRBV7-9
CASSFSARTRQGYTF	TRBJ1-2	TRBV28
CASSKRTGSLDTQYF	TRBJ2-3	TRBV19
CASSELSGPEKLFF	TRBJ1-4	TRBV25-1
CASSPIGGKSYEQYF	TRBJ2-7	TRBV18
CSLKPGQGGTEAFF	TRBJ1-1	TRBV29-1
CASSVQGASNEKLFF	TRBJ1-4	TRBV6-1
CASSGTGGYEQYF	TRBJ2-7	TRBV9